The clone carrying this T cell receptor beta chain showed up many times. Its target is not known. The data were obtained in a study of T cells in Graves' hyperthyroidism and ophthalmopathy. RNA transcripts gave rise to amplified TCR beta CDR3 regions. A first-round RT-PCR of the TCR CDR3 used the HTBI primer set. TCRdb re-called the multiplex PCR reads through MiXCR, storing one row per CDR3 protein. The table includes about 600,000 distinct CDR3 sequences, around 14% detected once. Clinical symptoms, serum thyroxine, TRAb, thyroid ultrasound and orbital computed tomography established diagnosis. The V gene's germline CDR1 is DFQATT and CDR2 SNEGSKA (reference sequence). The CDR3 contains 11 residues. V dropped 7 bases and J dropped 6 bases, with 12 bases sitting between them. Study-wide points: Researchers found most expanded thyroid clonotypes above 0.001 in blood as well.

The sequenced material came from blood. The gene calls are TRBV20-1 and TRBJ1-1, with D perhaps matching TRBD1 (6 bases). The clonotype originates from a woman aged 18-35 years with Graves' ophthalmopathy. The chain's CDR3 is CSGWWTAEAFF. CDR3 sequence (DNA): TGCAGTGGGTGGTGGACAGCTGAAGCTTTCTTT.